This TCR beta chain was sequenced in a study of control samples from healthy donors and cancer patients (dated by TCRdb to the early 2020s). Receptor libraries were prepared by the immunoSEQ multiplex PCR assay. The table comes from immuneACCESS by way of TCRdb, which keeps in-frame sequences with V and J called. Part of the clones is missing from these tables; in studies checked, under half for an unresolved V gene and the rest for unknown reasons. Across this sample there are approximately 170,000 clones, with 90% seen only once. The ten largest clones add up to approximately 1.5% of the sample. The CDR3 covers 17 residues, taking in both the cysteine and the phenylalanine. The kept DNA is CDR3 alone, 51 bases in frame from the first base. Germline trimming amounts to 2 bases on V and 0 bases on J, with 7 as the count of junction bases outside the gene matches. Reading the germline V gene gives CDR1 LGHNA and CDR2 YSLEER.

Remarks on this clone: Its antigen is unknown. The sample holds no much larger clone one base away, and base qualities are not on file.

The TCR originated in a woman in her forties or fifties in good health. The chain uses TRBV4-3 and TRBJ1-1; 9 bases in the middle match TRBD1. Sample: blood. The CDR3 loop reads CASSQTGQGFMNTEAFF. The DNA sequence is as follows: TGCGCCAGCAGCCAAACCGGACAGGGGTTCATGAACACTGAAGCTTTCTTT.